Listed below are T cell receptor beta chains from one sample, sequenced in a study of blood T cell repertoires in COVID-19. Data came from immunoSEQ multiplex PCR; TCRdb stores just in-frame clones and leaves some out. The sample holds 300,000 to 400,000 clones, approximately 87% seen once. Sequences were obtained from peripheral blood. The receptors derive from a woman in her fifties or sixties with COVID-19, enrolled during active disease. Each CDR3 is given with its conserved first and last residue. A D gene is named only where the DNA matches it firmly. Size values are once, few and many counts, or a class for expanded clones, and some rows have none.

d_gene	v_gene	abundance	j_gene	CDR3aa	CDR3nt
-	TRBV6-5	-	TRBJ2-3	CASSYGQSTDTQYF	TGTGCCAGCAGTTACGGACAGAGCACAGATACGCAGTATTTT
-	TRBV10-3	-	TRBJ2-4	CAISVGELAKNIQYF	TGTGCCATCAGTGTTGGGGAGCTAGCCAAAAACATTCAGTACTTC
TRBD1	TRBV7-8	-	TRBJ2-5	CASRTGKLETQYF	TGTGCCAGCAGGACAGGGAAGTTAGAGACCCAGTACTTC
TRBD1	TRBV19	-	TRBJ1-1	CASSLHPGTGNTEAFF	TGTGCCAGTAGTCTACACCCCGGGACAGGGAACACTGAAGCTTTCTTT
TRBD1	TRBV19	-	TRBJ1-2	CASSRTGGSDGYTF	TGTGCCAGTAGCCGGACAGGGGGATCGGATGGCTACACCTTC
-	TRBV13	-	TRBJ2-1	CASSLGGGSYNEQFF	TGTGCCAGCAGTTTAGGGGGGGGCTCCTACAATGAGCAGTTCTTC
TRBD1	TRBV18	-	TRBJ2-1	CASSPGTAYNEQFF	TGTGCCAGCTCACCAGGGACAGCCTACAATGAGCAGTTCTTC
-	TRBV2	-	TRBJ2-7	CASRGGFYEQYF	TGTGCCAGCAGGGGCGGGTTCTACGAGCAGTACTTC
-	TRBV24-1	-	TRBJ2-3	CATSDGHTDTQYF	TGTGCCACCAGTGATGGCCACACAGATACGCAGTATTTT
TRBD1	TRBV6-2/TRBV6-3	-	TRBJ1-1	CASSYTSTGGSAFF	TGTGCCAGCAGTTACACTTCGACAGGGGGCTCTGCTTTCTTT
TRBD1	TRBV19	-	TRBJ1-5	CASSIFQQGRNQPQHF	TGTGCCAGTAGTATCTTTCAACAGGGGAGGAATCAGCCCCAGCATTTT
-	TRBV19	once	TRBJ2-3	CASSITTDTDTQYF	TGTGCCAGTAGTATCACTACCGACACAGATACGCAGTATTTT
TRBD1	TRBV9	few	TRBJ1-1	CASSPRDRGTEAFF	TGTGCCAGCAGCCCTCGGGACAGGGGAACTGAAGCTTTCTTT
TRBD2	TRBV7-3	-	TRBJ2-3	CASSLRSGGTDTQYF	TGTGCCAGCAGCTTACGTAGCGGGGGTACAGATACGCAGTATTTT
TRBD2	TRBV7-8	-	TRBJ2-2	CASSLGLAANTGELFF	TGTGCCAGCAGCCTTGGACTAGCGGCGAACACCGGGGAGCTGTTTTTT